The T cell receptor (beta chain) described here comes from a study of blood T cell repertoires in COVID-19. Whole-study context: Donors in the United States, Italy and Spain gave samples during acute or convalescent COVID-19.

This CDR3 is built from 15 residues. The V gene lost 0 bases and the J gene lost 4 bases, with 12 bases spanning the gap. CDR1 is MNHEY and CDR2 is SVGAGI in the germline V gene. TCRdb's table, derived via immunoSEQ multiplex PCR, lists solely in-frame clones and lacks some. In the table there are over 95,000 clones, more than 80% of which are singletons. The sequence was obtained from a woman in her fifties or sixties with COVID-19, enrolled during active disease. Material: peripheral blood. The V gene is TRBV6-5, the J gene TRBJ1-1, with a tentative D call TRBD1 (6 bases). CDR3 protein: CASSYSRQAGTEAFF. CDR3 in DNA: TGTGCCAGCAGTTACTCACGACAGGCGGGCACTGAAGCTTTCTTT.